This T cell receptor beta chain was sequenced for a study of T-cell memory formation after mild COVID-19. As for the study in general: The TCR clusters were mostly specific to one donor.

General study results and limits: Second-wave clones with a day 37 peak had unconfirmed SARS-CoV-2 specificity.

This clonotype was recorded at least ten times. What it recognizes is unknown. There are 14 residues in the CDR3. From germline, CDR1 is SGHRS and CDR2 YFSETQ. The V and J ends lost 0 bases and 9 bases respectively, with 14 bases between them. Constant-segment primers and 5'RACE yielded cDNA libraries for TCR alpha and TCR beta, each carrying sample barcodes and UMIs. TCRdb called the 5' RACE reads again in MiXCR, with one record for every CDR3 protein. The sample has more than 250,000 distinct CDR3 sequences, around 15% seen once. The specimen was PBMCs or a T cell subset sorted from them (not recorded which). The TCR originated in a man between 18 and 35 years old who had mild COVID-19 (a few samples of this study predate the infection). Cell type and time point are not known. The rearrangement uses TRBV5-1 and TRBJ2-3; the D is unclear. This CDR3 reads CASSLVSPADTQYF. CDR3 sequence (DNA): TGCGCCAGCAGCTTGGTCAGTCCGGCCGACACGCAGTATTTT. Using reference TRBV5-1 and TRBJ2-3 for the parts outside the CDR3, the full variable domain is KAGVTQTPRYLIKTRGQQVTLSCSPISGHRSVSWYQQTPGQGLQFLFEYFSETQRNKGNFPGRFSGRQFSNSRSEMNVSTLELGDSALYLCASSLVSPADTQYFGPGTRLTVL.